The rows below give T cell receptor beta chains drawn from one sample of a study of cytomegalovirus exposure and HLA in healthy donors. Generated by immunoSEQ multiplex PCR, the TCRdb table keeps only in-frame clones and is missing some. The table includes 35,000 to 50,000 clones, about 70% detected once. Sequencing input: PBMCs. The source of these receptors is a man aged 35-49 years in good health and CMV-seronegative. Each CDR3 is given with its conserved first and last residue. The order of the fields is CDR3 protein, J gene, D gene, V gene. A D gene is named only where the DNA matches it firmly.

cdr3_aa: CASRGFGGVDQPQHF
j_call: TRBJ1-5
d_call: .
v_call: TRBV6-1

cdr3_aa: CASSRQGPSYGYTF
j_call: TRBJ1-2
d_call: TRBD1
v_call: TRBV6-1

cdr3_aa: CASSVVSGTGELFF
j_call: TRBJ2-2
d_call: .
v_call: TRBV9

cdr3_aa: CASKFPGDYEQYF
j_call: TRBJ2-7
d_call: .
v_call: TRBV28

cdr3_aa: CATSRDHGGGSPLHF
j_call: TRBJ1-6
d_call: .
v_call: TRBV15

cdr3_aa: CASSPPSSYEQYF
j_call: TRBJ2-7
d_call: .
v_call: TRBV18

cdr3_aa: CASSLDSGPYEQYF
j_call: TRBJ2-7
d_call: .
v_call: TRBV7-6

cdr3_aa: CAWSVQYGYTF
j_call: TRBJ1-2
d_call: .
v_call: TRBV30

cdr3_aa: CASSQDGQGSGGNTIYF
j_call: TRBJ1-3
d_call: .
v_call: TRBV4-2

cdr3_aa: CAIKGQGVYEQYF
j_call: TRBJ2-7
d_call: TRBD1
v_call: TRBV10-3

cdr3_aa: CASSLVGRDRRNEQFF
j_call: TRBJ2-1
d_call: TRBD1
v_call: TRBV5-4

cdr3_aa: CASSLRGGTSGDSYNEQFF
j_call: TRBJ2-1
d_call: TRBD2
v_call: TRBV4-1

cdr3_aa: CASSFGTSGSYEQYF
j_call: TRBJ2-7
d_call: TRBD2
v_call: TRBV5-1

cdr3_aa: CASSLAGVHTDTQYF
j_call: TRBJ2-3
d_call: .
v_call: TRBV5-1

cdr3_aa: CASSSTGGSGEKLFF
j_call: TRBJ1-4
d_call: TRBD1
v_call: TRBV5-1

cdr3_aa: CASSFGGVDQPQHF
j_call: TRBJ1-5
d_call: .
v_call: TRBV7-9

cdr3_aa: CASSSWVSVETQYF
j_call: TRBJ2-5
d_call: .
v_call: TRBV5-6

cdr3_aa: CASSRGQGYYEQYF
j_call: TRBJ2-7
d_call: TRBD1
v_call: TRBV19

cdr3_aa: CASSLAPDRGKTEAFF
j_call: TRBJ1-1
d_call: TRBD1
v_call: TRBV11-3

cdr3_aa: CAWSRDSNTEAFF
j_call: TRBJ1-1
d_call: TRBD1
v_call: TRBV30

cdr3_aa: CASSFLSGNTIYF
j_call: TRBJ1-3
d_call: .
v_call: TRBV28

cdr3_aa: CASSRETGRVTEAFF
j_call: TRBJ1-1
d_call: TRBD1
v_call: TRBV7-2

cdr3_aa: CSVVGTGEDGYTF
j_call: TRBJ1-2
d_call: TRBD1
v_call: TRBV29-1

cdr3_aa: CASSPTGEQFF
j_call: TRBJ2-1
d_call: .
v_call: TRBV18

cdr3_aa: CASSSSVYRVPDTQYF
j_call: TRBJ2-3
d_call: .
v_call: TRBV7-2

cdr3_aa: CASGQALALHF
j_call: TRBJ1-6
d_call: TRBD1
v_call: TRBV4-1

cdr3_aa: CASLLTGSGGTEAFF
j_call: TRBJ1-1
d_call: .
v_call: TRBV6-1

cdr3_aa: CASSSWDSRGEKLFF
j_call: TRBJ1-4
d_call: TRBD1
v_call: TRBV6-5

cdr3_aa: CASSQSVAGQDEQYF
j_call: TRBJ2-7
d_call: TRBD2
v_call: TRBV23-1

cdr3_aa: CSAEHSNTIYF
j_call: TRBJ1-3
d_call: .
v_call: TRBV20-1

cdr3_aa: CASSHSVGTTNYGYTF
j_call: TRBJ1-2
d_call: .
v_call: TRBV4-2

cdr3_aa: CASSDRGRNNEQFF
j_call: TRBJ2-1
d_call: TRBD1
v_call: TRBV4-1

cdr3_aa: CASRPPGRGGYGYTF
j_call: TRBJ1-2
d_call: .
v_call: TRBV5-1

cdr3_aa: CASSVATEAFF
j_call: TRBJ1-1
d_call: .
v_call: TRBV2

cdr3_aa: CAWSSTPGGANSPLHF
j_call: TRBJ1-6
d_call: TRBD1
v_call: TRBV30

cdr3_aa: CASSLRAGGPGETQYF
j_call: TRBJ2-5
d_call: TRBD2
v_call: TRBV5-4

cdr3_aa: CASSLQGRSYEQYF
j_call: TRBJ2-7
d_call: .
v_call: TRBV7-9

cdr3_aa: CASRIIRSGANVLTF
j_call: TRBJ2-6
d_call: .
v_call: TRBV19

cdr3_aa: CASWTDSNTGELFF
j_call: TRBJ2-2
d_call: .
v_call: TRBV7-9

cdr3_aa: CASSTHGGISYEQYF
j_call: TRBJ2-7
d_call: .
v_call: TRBV19

cdr3_aa: CSVLVGGDQFF
j_call: TRBJ2-1
d_call: TRBD1
v_call: TRBV29-1

cdr3_aa: CASRPGTVNTEAFF
j_call: TRBJ1-1
d_call: .
v_call: TRBV5-1

cdr3_aa: CASSDSGWDSPLHF
j_call: TRBJ1-6
d_call: .
v_call: TRBV7-8

cdr3_aa: CASTGTGEAPKVSERYGYTF
j_call: TRBJ1-2
d_call: TRBD1
v_call: TRBV2

cdr3_aa: CASSPFPRINNQPQHF
j_call: TRBJ1-5
d_call: .
v_call: TRBV7-2

cdr3_aa: CASSQGTAETSGYTF
j_call: TRBJ1-2
d_call: TRBD1
v_call: TRBV5-1

cdr3_aa: CATSRVLGAGGNTIYF
j_call: TRBJ1-3
d_call: .
v_call: TRBV15

cdr3_aa: CASSDPGLAGGSTDTQYF
j_call: TRBJ2-3
d_call: TRBD2
v_call: TRBV2

cdr3_aa: CASNPGQLHEKLFF
j_call: TRBJ1-4
d_call: TRBD1
v_call: TRBV2

cdr3_aa: CASSLAGTSGEQYF
j_call: TRBJ2-5
d_call: .
v_call: TRBV7-2

cdr3_aa: CASSLAGIYGYTF
j_call: TRBJ1-2
d_call: .
v_call: TRBV5-6

cdr3_aa: CASSNHPHARRCYGYTF
j_call: TRBJ1-2
d_call: .
v_call: TRBV21-1

cdr3_aa: CASSGQLNSPLHF
j_call: TRBJ1-6
d_call: .
v_call: TRBV7-9

cdr3_aa: CASSVGGGRTDTQYF
j_call: TRBJ2-3
d_call: .
v_call: TRBV9